A single sample is the source of the 6 T cell receptor beta chains below, sequenced in a study of CD8 T cells in ankylosing spondylitis. Findings and caveats of the study: Apparently characteristic of ankylosing spondylitis blood was a TCR beta motif (fewer than 10 highly homologous variants).

No antigen has been identified for these receptors. In TCRdb, the 5' RACE reads were re-called with MiXCR into one record per CDR3 protein. This sample has fewer than 750,000 distinct CDR3 sequences, with 19% found just once. Material for sequencing was blood, either unsorted or a sorted T cell fraction (not recorded which). These receptors were collected from a male donor with ankylosing spondylitis.

CDR3 DNA: TGCAGCGTTGAAGCGCGGGCCCGCCACCAGTTCTTC. Translating it yields CSVEARARHQFF. The chain links TRBV29-1 to TRBJ2-1; possible D gene TRBD2, 5 bases. Germline V gene sequence: CDR1 SQVTM, CDR2 ANQGSEA. This CDR3 spans 12 amino acids. Trimming cost V 1 base and J 13 bases, with 14 bases left between them.

This clonotype has more than one count but fewer than ten. This chain joins TRBV20-1 and TRBJ1-3; D gene uncertain. Germline V lookup: CDR1 DFQATT, CDR2 SNEGSKA (reference sequence). V was trimmed by 0 bases and J by 0 bases, leaving 9 bases between them. The CDR3 has 15 residues. CDR3 amino acids: CSARDHGVSGNTIYF. CDR3 coding DNA: TGCAGTGCTAGAGATCACGGGGTCTCTGGAAACACCATATATTTT.

V is TRBV5-5 and J is TRBJ1-6, with 9 bases aligning to TRBD1. CDR1 is SGHKS, CDR2 YYEKEE, per germline (reference sequence). CDR3 length equals 14 residues. V was clipped by 3 bases and J by 9 bases; unmatched bases: 4. The CDR3 spells CASSSRDRASPLHF. Here the CDR3 DNA reads TGTGCCAGCAGCTCCCGGGACAGGGCTTCACCCCTCCACTTT.

CDR3 region: CASSFSYTAETEAFF. The CDR3 coding sequence is TGCGCCAGCAGCTTTTCGTACACGGCCGAAACTGAAGCTTTCTTT. The chain uses TRBV5-1 and TRBJ1-1; D gene ambiguous. Germline V gene lookup returns CDR1 SGHRS and CDR2 YFSETQ. Trimming stripped 2 bases from V and 5 bases from J, with 16 bases between. This CDR3 contains 15 residues.

This clonotype was seen a handful of times. V gene TRBV13 combines with J gene TRBJ2-6; no clear D. Per the germline V gene, CDR1 is PRHDT and CDR2 is FYEKMQ (reference sequence). V was shortened by 6 bases and J by 0 bases, with 9 bases between the two germline ends. The length of the CDR3 is 15 residues. The chain's CDR3 is CASRSDSSGANVLTF. The CDR3 DNA is TGTGCCAGCAGGAGCGACTCCTCTGGGGCCAACGTCCTGACTTTC.

This clonotype was found a few times. The chain couples TRBV19 to TRBJ1-2; D not certain. CDR1 is LNHDA, CDR2 SQIVND, per germline (reference sequence). The CDR3 covers 15 residues. V lost 0 bases, J lost 2 bases, and 10 bases lay in between. The DNA of the CDR3 is TGTGCCAGTAGTATAGATACGGGAGGAAACTATGGCTACACCTTC. Its translation is CASSIDTGGNYGYTF.